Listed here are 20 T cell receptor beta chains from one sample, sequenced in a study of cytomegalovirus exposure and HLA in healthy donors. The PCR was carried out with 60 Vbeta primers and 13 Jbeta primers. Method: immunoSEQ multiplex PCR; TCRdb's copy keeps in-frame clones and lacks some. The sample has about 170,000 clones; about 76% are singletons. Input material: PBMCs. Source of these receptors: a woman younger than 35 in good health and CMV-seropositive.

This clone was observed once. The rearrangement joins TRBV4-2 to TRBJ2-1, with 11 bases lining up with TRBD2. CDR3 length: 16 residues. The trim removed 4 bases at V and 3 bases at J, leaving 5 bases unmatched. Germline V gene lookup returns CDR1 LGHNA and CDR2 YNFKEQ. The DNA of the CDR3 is TGTGCCAGCAGCCGGGGGACTAGCGGAAGCTACAATGAGCAGTTCTTC. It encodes CASSRGTSGSYNEQFF.

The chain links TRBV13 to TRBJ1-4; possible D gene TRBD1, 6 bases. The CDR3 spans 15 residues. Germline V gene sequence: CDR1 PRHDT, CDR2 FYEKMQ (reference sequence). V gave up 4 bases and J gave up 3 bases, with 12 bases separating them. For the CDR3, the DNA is TGTGCCAGCAGCTCCACGCAGGGGTCTAATGAAAAACTGTTTTTT. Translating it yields CASSSTQGSNEKLFF. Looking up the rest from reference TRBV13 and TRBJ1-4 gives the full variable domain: AAGVIQSPRHLIKEKRETATLKCYPIPRHDTVYWYQQGPGQDPQFLISFYEKMQSDKGSIPDRFSAQQFSDYHSELNMSSLELGDSALYFCASSSTQGSNEKLFFGSGTQLSVL.

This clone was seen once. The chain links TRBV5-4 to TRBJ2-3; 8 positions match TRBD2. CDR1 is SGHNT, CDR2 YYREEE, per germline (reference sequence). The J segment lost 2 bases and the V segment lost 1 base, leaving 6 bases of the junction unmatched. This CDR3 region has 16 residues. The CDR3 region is CASSLRLAGLTDTQYF. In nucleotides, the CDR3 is TGTGCCAGCAGCTTGCGGTTAGCGGGGCTCACAGATACGCAGTATTTT.

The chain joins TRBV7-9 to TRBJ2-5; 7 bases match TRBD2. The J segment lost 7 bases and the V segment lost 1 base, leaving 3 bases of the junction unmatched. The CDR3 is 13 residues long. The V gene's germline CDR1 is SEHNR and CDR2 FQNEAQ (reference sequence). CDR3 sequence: CASSLGSSGTQYF. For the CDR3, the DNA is TGTGCCAGCAGCTTAGGTTCTAGCGGGACCCAGTACTTC.

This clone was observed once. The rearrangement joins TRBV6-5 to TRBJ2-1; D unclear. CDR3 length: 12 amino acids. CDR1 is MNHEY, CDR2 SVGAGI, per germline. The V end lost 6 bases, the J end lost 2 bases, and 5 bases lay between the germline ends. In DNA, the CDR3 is TGTGCCAGCAGAGACACCTACAATGAGCAGTTCTTC. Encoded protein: CASRDTYNEQFF.

The CDR3 sequence is CASSQGQGYEQYF. The DNA for the CDR3 is TGTGCCAGCAGTCAAGGACAGGGCTACGAGCAGTACTTC. The genes are TRBV27 and TRBJ2-5; 8 bases fit TRBD1. The J call may be wrong; the DNA end is better matched by TRBJ2-7. This CDR3 spans 13 amino acids. Germline V gives CDR1 MNHEY, CDR2 SMNVEV (reference sequence).

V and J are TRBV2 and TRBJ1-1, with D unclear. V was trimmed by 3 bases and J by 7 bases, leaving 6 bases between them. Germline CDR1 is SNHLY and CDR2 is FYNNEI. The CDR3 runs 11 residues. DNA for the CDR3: TGTGCCAGCAGTGAGTGGAGTGAAGCTTTCTTT. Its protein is CASSEWSEAFF. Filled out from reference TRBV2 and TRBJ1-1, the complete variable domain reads EPEVTQTPSHQVTQMGQEVILRCVPISNHLYFYWYRQILGQKVEFLVSFYNNEISEKSEIFDDQFSVERPDGSNFTLKIRSTKLEDSAMYFCASSEWSEAFFGQGTRLTVV.

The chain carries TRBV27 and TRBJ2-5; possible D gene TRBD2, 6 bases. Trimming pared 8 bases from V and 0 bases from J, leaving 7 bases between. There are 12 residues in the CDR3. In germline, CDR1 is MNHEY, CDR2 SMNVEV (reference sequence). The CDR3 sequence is CASRGYQETQYF. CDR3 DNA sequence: TGTGCCAGCCGGGGGTACCAAGAGACCCAGTACTTC.

The CDR3 DNA reads TGTGCCAGTAGTATAACGCAGGGGTCTGGAAACACCATATATTTT. Its translation: CASSITQGSGNTIYF. This chain uses TRBV19 with TRBJ1-3, with D perhaps matching TRBD1 (6 bases). This CDR3 is 15 amino acids long. V gave up 2 bases and J gave up 1 base, with 9 bases separating them. Looked up from germline, CDR1 is LNHDA and CDR2 is SQIVND (reference sequence).

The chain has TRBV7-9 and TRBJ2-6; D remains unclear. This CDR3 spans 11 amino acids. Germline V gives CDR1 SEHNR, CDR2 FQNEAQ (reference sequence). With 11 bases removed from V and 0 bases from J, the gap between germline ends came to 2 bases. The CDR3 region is CAYSGANVLTF. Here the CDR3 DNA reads TGTGCCTACTCTGGGGCCAACGTCCTGACTTTC.

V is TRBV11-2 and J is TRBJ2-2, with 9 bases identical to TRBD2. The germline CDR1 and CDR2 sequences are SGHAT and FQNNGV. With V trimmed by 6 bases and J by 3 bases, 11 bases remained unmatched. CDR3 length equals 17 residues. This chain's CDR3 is CASRGGAGGPDTGELFF. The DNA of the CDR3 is TGTGCCAGCAGGGGGGGTGCGGGGGGGCCCGACACCGGGGAGCTGTTTTTT.

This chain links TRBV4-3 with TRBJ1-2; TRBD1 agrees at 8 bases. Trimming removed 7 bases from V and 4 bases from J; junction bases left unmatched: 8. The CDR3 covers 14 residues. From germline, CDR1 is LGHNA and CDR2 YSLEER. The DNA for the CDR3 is TGCGCCAGCACCCCGGGACAGGCACCCTATGGCTACACCTTC. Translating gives CASTPGQAPYGYTF.

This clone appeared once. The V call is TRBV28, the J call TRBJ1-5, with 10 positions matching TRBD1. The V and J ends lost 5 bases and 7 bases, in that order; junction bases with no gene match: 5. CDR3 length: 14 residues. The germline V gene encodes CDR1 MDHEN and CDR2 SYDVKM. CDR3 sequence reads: CASSLGQGGQPQHF. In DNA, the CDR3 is TGTGCCAGCAGTCTAGGACAGGGGGGACAGCCCCAGCATTTT.

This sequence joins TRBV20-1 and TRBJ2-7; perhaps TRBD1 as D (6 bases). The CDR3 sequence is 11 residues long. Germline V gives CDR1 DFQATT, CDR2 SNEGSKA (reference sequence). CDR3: CSWTESYEQYF. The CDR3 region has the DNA TGCAGCTGGACAGAGTCTTACGAGCAGTACTTC.

In DNA, the CDR3 is TGCGCCAGCAGGGCGATCGGGAATTCCTACGAGCAGTACTTC. Translation: CASRAIGNSYEQYF. The rearrangement joins TRBV5-1 to TRBJ2-7, with D possibly TRBD2 on 5 matching bases. Trimming took off 5 bases at V and 1 base at J, with 13 bases between the two ends. The CDR3 loop spans 14 amino acids. Germline V CDR1 and CDR2: SGHRS, YFSETQ.

The CDR3 sequence: CACRGAGTYEQYF. Written as DNA, the CDR3 is TGTGCCTGCCGCGGGGCGGGGACCTACGAGCAGTACTTC. The chain combines TRBV30 with TRBJ2-7; perhaps TRBD2 as D (6 bases). Trimming left V 6 bases short and J 2 bases short, with 14 bases between. Germline V gene sequence: CDR1 GTSNPN, CDR2 SVGIG (reference sequence). The CDR3 length is 13 residues.

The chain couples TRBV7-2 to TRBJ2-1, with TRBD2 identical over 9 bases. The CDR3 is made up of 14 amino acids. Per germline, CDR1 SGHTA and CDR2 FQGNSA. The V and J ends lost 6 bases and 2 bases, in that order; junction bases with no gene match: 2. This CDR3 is CASRRGGAYNEQFF. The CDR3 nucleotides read TGTGCCAGCAGGCGGGGGGGAGCCTACAATGAGCAGTTCTTC.

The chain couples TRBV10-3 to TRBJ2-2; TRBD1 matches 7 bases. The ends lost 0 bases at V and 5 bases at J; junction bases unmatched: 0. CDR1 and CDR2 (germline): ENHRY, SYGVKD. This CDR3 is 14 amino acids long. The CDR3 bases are TGTGCCATCAGTGAGTCCAGGGGGACCGGGGAGCTGTTTTTT. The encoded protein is CAISESRGTGELFF.

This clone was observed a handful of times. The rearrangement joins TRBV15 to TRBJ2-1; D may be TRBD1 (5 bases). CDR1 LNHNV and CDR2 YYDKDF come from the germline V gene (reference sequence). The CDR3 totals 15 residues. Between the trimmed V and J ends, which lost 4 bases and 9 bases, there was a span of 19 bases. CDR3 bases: TGTGCCACCAGCATGCGGACACCCCGCAAGAGTGAGCAGTTCTTC. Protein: CATSMRTPRKSEQFF.

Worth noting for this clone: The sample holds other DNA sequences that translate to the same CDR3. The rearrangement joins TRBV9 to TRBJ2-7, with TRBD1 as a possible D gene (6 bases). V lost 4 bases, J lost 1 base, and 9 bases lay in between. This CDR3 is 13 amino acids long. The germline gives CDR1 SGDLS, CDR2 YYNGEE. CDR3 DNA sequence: TGTGCCAGCAGCCCGGGACAATCCTACGAGCAGTACTTC. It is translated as CASSPGQSYEQYF.